This entry is about one T cell receptor (beta chain). Its cognate antigen is unknown. V dropped 5 bases and J dropped 1 base, with 5 bases sitting between them. Per germline, CDR1 SGHAT and CDR2 FQNNGV. The CDR3 extends over 12 amino acids. Researchers ran the PCR with 60 Vbeta and 13 Jbeta primers. The data were produced by immunoSEQ multiplex PCR, yet TCRdb's version contains in-frame clones alone and is incomplete. The table shows 85,000 to 100,000 clones, with over 80% occurring only once. The sample comes from a study of cytomegalovirus exposure and HLA in healthy donors. General study findings and limits: According to a later analysis, most TCR beta chains associated with CMV appeared HLA-restricted. When analyzed later, a missense DCLRE1C variant was found to be linked to TCR beta V- and J-gene trimming. Most TCR sequences were rare, but some public TCRs occurred in many donors.

Input material: PBMCs. The receptor was derived from a female donor in good health and CMV-seropositive. The chain joins TRBV11-2 to TRBJ1-2; D gene uncertain. CDR3 residues: CASSPNNYGYTF. In DNA form, the CDR3 reads TGTGCCAGCAGCCCAAATAACTATGGCTACACCTTC.